The clone carrying this T cell receptor (beta chain) was found many times. The antigen remains unidentified. The TCR beta CDR3 regions underwent amplification using RNA transcripts as the source. The TCR CDR3 first-round RT-PCR relied on the HTBI primer set. Each CDR3 protein gets one entry after TCRdb re-called the multiplex PCR reads with MiXCR. The sample has fewer than 550,000 distinct CDR3 sequences; around 14% are singletons. These data are taken from a study of T cells in Graves' hyperthyroidism and ophthalmopathy. Study-level findings and limits: Ophthalmopathy cases were set apart from stable hyperthyroidism by a 13 V-J model.

The CDR3 is 15 amino acids. V shed 3 bases, J shed 7 bases, and the junction held 7 bases outside the gene matches. The patients, who ranged from 18 to 65 in age, presented with newly diagnosed hyperthyroidism lasting under 2 months. Exclusion followed for patients with uncontrolled infection, other autoimmune disease, pregnancy or lactation. Diagnoses rested on clinical symptoms, serum thyroxine and TRAb, thyroid ultrasound and orbital computed tomography. The receptor was derived from a woman under 30 with Graves' hyperthyroidism. The rearrangement joins TRBV12-3 or TRBV12-4 to TRBJ2-3; TRBD1 agrees at 10 bases. Sequenced sample: blood. The chain's CDR3 is CASSFRDRGRNTQYF. The CDR3 DNA follows: TGTGCCAGCAGTTTCCGGGACAGGGGTCGCAATACGCAGTATTTT.